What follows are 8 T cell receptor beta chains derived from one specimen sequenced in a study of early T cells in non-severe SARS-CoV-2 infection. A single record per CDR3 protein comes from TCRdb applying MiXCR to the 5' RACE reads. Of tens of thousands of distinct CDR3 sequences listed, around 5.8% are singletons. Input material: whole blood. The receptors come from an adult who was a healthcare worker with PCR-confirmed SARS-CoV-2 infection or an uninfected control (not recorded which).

The CDR3 region has the DNA TGTGCCAGCAGCTTGGGACTAGCGGGGGAACGGGGGACCCAGTACTTC. This translates into CASSLGLAGERGTQYF. V and J are TRBV5-4 and TRBJ2-5; 12 nucleotides line up with TRBD2. The trim removed 0 bases at V and 7 bases at J, leaving 7 bases unmatched. The germline V gene has CDR1 SGHNT and CDR2 YYREEE (reference sequence). This CDR3 contains 16 residues.

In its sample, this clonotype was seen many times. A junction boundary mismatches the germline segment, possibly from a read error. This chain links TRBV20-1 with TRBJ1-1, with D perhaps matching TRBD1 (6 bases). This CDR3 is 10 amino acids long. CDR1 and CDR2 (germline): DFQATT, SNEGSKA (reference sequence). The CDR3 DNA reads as TGCAGTGCGAACAGGGAGGAAGGTTTCTTT. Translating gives CSANREEGFF.

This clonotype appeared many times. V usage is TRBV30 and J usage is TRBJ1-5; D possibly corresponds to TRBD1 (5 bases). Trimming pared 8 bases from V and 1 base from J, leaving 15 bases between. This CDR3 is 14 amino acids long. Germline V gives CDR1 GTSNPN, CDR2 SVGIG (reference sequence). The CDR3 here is CAPERGESNQPQHF. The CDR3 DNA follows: TGTGCCCCTGAGCGGGGCGAAAGCAATCAGCCCCAGCATTTT.

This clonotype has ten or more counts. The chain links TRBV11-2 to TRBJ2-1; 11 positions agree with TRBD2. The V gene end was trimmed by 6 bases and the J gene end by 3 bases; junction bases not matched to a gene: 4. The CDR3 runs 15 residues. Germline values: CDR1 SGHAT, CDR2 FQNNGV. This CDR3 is CASSMGLADYNEQFF. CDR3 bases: TGTGCCAGCAGTATGGGACTAGCGGACTACAATGAGCAGTTCTTC.

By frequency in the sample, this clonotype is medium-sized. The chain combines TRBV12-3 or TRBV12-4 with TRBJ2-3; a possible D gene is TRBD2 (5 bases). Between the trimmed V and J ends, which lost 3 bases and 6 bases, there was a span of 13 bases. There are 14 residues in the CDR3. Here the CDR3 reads CASSLDSSPDTQYF. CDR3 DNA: TGTGCCAGCAGTTTGGACTCTTCCCCCGATACGCAGTATTTT.

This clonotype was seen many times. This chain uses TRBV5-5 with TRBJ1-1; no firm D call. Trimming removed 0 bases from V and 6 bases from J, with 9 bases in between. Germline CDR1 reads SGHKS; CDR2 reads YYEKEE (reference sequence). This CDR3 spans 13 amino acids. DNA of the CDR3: TGTGCCAGCAGCTTGGTGACGGCCGCTGAAGCTTTCTTT. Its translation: CASSLVTAAEAFF.

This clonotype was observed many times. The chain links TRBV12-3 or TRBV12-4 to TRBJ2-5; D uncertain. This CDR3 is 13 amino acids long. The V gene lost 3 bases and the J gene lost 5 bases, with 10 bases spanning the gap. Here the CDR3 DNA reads TGTGCCAGCAGTTTGGTGGGCGGCGAGACCCAGTACTTC. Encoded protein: CASSLVGGETQYF.

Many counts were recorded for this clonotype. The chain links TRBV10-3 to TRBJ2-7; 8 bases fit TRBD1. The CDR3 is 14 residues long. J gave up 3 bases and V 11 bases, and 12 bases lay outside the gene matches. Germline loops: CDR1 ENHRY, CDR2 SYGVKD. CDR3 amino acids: CASQGGTGFYEQYF. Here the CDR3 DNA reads TGTGCCTCCCAGGGCGGGACAGGTTTCTACGAGCAGTACTTC.